This entry describes one T cell receptor beta chain. The CDR3 runs 16 residues. V was trimmed by 6 bases and J by 0 bases, leaving 18 bases between them. Looked up from germline, CDR1 is MNHEY and CDR2 is SMNVEV (reference sequence). Profiling relied on immunoSEQ multiplex PCR, and the TCRdb table lists in-frame clones only, not all of them. Of about 100,000 clones in the sample, 79% are singletons; the top ten hold roughly 5.6%. The data were taken from a study of glioma-infiltrating T cells after dendritic cell vaccination. The V call is TRBV27, the J call TRBJ2-7, with D perhaps TRBD1 (5 bases). The TCR sequence derives from a human donor with glioblastoma. This specimen was blood, taken before dendritic cell vaccination. Here the CDR3 reads CASSVARTLSSYEQYF. The CDR3 nucleotides are TGTGCCAGCAGCGTGGCGAGGACACTGAGCTCCTACGAGCAGTACTTC.